Listed below are T cell receptor beta chains from one sample, sequenced in a study of T cells after somatic rescue of genetic block. TCRdb's copy holds only in-frame clones and misses some; the assay was immunoSEQ multiplex PCR. Altogether 68,000 or so clones are present, under 95% being singletons, with the ten largest covering just under 3%. Sample: peripheral blood mononuclear cells (PBMCs). These receptors were taken from a man aged 40-49 years. Each CDR3 is given with its conserved first and last residue. A D gene is named only where the DNA matches it firmly. Size is omitted from some rows. Given values are once, few, many or a class for expanded clones.

d_call	v_call	clone_size	j_call	cdr3_aa	cdr3_nt
NA	TRBV5-1	NA	TRBJ1-6	CASSLGSGAYNSPLHF	TGCGCCAGCAGCTTGGGATCCGGAGCCTATAATTCACCCCTCCACTTT
NA	TRBV28	NA	TRBJ1-1	CASRTGHNTEAFF	TGTGCCAGCAGGACAGGACATAACACTGAAGCTTTCTTT
NA	TRBV4-2	NA	TRBJ2-3	CASSQQTSTDTQYF	TGTGCCAGCAGCCAACAGACGAGCACAGATACGCAGTATTTT
NA	TRBV9	NA	TRBJ1-2	CASSPHHALTGSF	TGTGCCAGCAGCCCGCATCATGCCTTAACGGGAAGCTTC
NA	TRBV15	once	TRBJ2-5	CATSRDRQETQYF	TGTGCCACCAGCAGGGACAGACAAGAGACCCAGTACTTC
TRBD2	TRBV27	NA	TRBJ2-7	CASSSLLAGKYEQYF	TGTGCCAGCAGTTCCCTACTAGCGGGGAAGTACGAGCAGTACTTC
NA	TRBV5-1	once	TRBJ1-5	CASSLDGGRKPQHF	TGCGCCAGCAGCTTGGATGGGGGCAGGAAGCCCCAGCATTTT
NA	TRBV11-2	NA	TRBJ1-4	CASSLVGGNEKLFF	TGTGCCAGCAGCTTAGTTGGGGGGAATGAAAAACTGTTTTTT
NA	TRBV12-5	NA	TRBJ1-1	CASGYPTGVNAFF	TGTGCTAGTGGTTACCCAACCGGGGTTAACGCTTTCTTT
TRBD2	TRBV6-1	NA	TRBJ2-2	CASASGNTGELFF	TGTGCCAGCGCTAGCGGGAACACCGGGGAGCTGTTTTTT
NA	TRBV6-5	NA	TRBJ2-5	CASTRWAGARETQYF	TGTGCCAGCACCCGATGGGCGGGGGCTCGCGAGACCCAGTACTTC
NA	TRBV18	NA	TRBJ2-2	CASSRDGGTGELFF	TGTGCCAGCTCCCGAGATGGCGGTACCGGGGAGCTGTTTTTT
NA	TRBV29-1	once	TRBJ2-6	CSVGPRSGANVLTF	TGCAGCGTTGGACCCCGGAGCGGGGCCAACGTCCTGACTTTC
NA	TRBV19	NA	TRBJ1-5	CASSIGGPRQPQHF	TGTGCCAGTAGTATAGGTGGACCTCGGCAGCCCCAGCATTTT
NA	TRBV27	NA	TRBJ2-1	CASSQGTQGEQFF	TGTGCCAGCAGTCAAGGGACTCAGGGTGAGCAGTTCTTC
TRBD2	TRBV27	NA	TRBJ2-1	CASSLTGLANNEQFF	TGTGCCAGCAGTTTAACGGGACTAGCGAACAATGAGCAGTTCTTC
NA	TRBV28	NA	TRBJ2-7	CASSFPTPRTETDEQYF	TGTGCCAGCAGTTTTCCGACCCCTCGGACAGAAACTGACGAGCAGTACTTC